This T cell receptor beta chain was sequenced for a study of regulatory T cells in long-lasting Graves disease. Time point described: persistent/refractory GD, antithyroid drugs over 5 years with positive TRAb. The TCR library was prepared using RNA isolated from PBMCs. This clonotype was observed at least ten times. CDR1 and CDR2 (germline): SGHTA, FQGNSA. V was pared by 5 bases and J by 1 base, with 8 bases between. This CDR3 has 13 amino acids. Arm-PCR of CDR3 regions and iRepertoire HTBI primers were used to build TCR beta libraries. Each CDR3 protein is one row after TCRdb ran MiXCR on the multiplex PCR reads. The sample lists around 430,000 distinct CDR3 sequences, approximately 22% occurring once.

The chain joins TRBV7-2 to TRBJ1-1, with D unresolved. Here the sequenced sample was peripheral blood mononuclear cells (PBMCs), taken when the disease was refractory, from a patient treated with antithyroid drugs. The TCR originated in a female donor with Graves disease. The CDR3 here is CASSTQENTEAFF. CDR3 DNA: TGTGCCAGCAGCACCCAGGAGAACACTGAAGCTTTCTTT.